A single sample gave rise to the 7 T cell receptor beta chains below, sequenced in a study of shared clonotypes between healthy human individuals. Assay used: immunoSEQ multiplex PCR; TCRdb lists only in-frame clones, some missing. This sample carries 2 million to 2.5 million clones, more than 85% of them seen once, and the ten largest clones take around 0.4%. The sample taken for sequencing was naive CD4+ T cells from PBMCs. This sample's subset: CD45RA+ positively selected. These receptors came from a man younger than 35 in good health. Some clones in this sample may be carry-over from other donors' samples.

The chain links TRBV7-6 to TRBJ2-5, with 8 positions matching TRBD2. The CDR3 runs 15 residues. CDR1 and CDR2 (germline): SGHVS, FNYEAQ. Trimming cost V 2 bases and J 5 bases; bases outside gene matches: 7. The CDR3 spells CASSLRSPGGETQYF. CDR3 coding DNA: TGTGCCAGCAGCTTAAGGTCTCCGGGGGGGGAGACCCAGTACTTC. The full variable domain, completed using reference TRBV7-6 and TRBJ2-5, is GAGVSQSPRYKVTKRGQDVALRCDPISGHVSLYWYRQALGQGPEFLTYFNYEAQQDKSGLPNDRFSAERPEGSISTLTIQRTEQRDSAMYRCASSLRSPGGETQYFGPGTRLLVL.

The gene calls are TRBV11-2 and TRBJ2-1; either TRBD1 or TRBD2 may fit D (5 bases each). Germline values: CDR1 SGHAT, CDR2 FQNNGV. V lost 1 base to trimming and J lost 4 bases, with 14 bases between them. This CDR3 comprises 16 residues. This CDR3 is CASSLGFGATYNEQFF. The CDR3 nucleotides read TGTGCCAGCAGCTTAGGTTTCGGGGCGACTTACAATGAGCAGTTCTTC.

The chain combines TRBV6-1 with TRBJ1-1; a weak D match, TRBD1 (5 bases). Trimming left V 6 bases short and J 5 bases short, with 13 bases between. The germline gives CDR1 MNHNS, CDR2 SASEGT. The CDR3 extends over 13 amino acids. CDR3 protein: CASRGDGRTEAFF. DNA for the CDR3: TGTGCCAGCAGGGGGGACGGAAGGACTGAAGCTTTCTTT.

The V and J genes are TRBV5-1 and TRBJ1-1, with a weak D call TRBD1 (6 bases). The length of the CDR3 is 16 residues. CDR1 SGHRS and CDR2 YFSETQ come from the germline V gene. V gave up 4 bases and J gave up 4 bases, with 20 bases separating them. The CDR3 reads CASSPGGAGAVTEAFF. CDR3 in DNA: TGCGCCAGCAGCCCGGGGGGCGCAGGGGCAGTCACTGAAGCTTTCTTT.

This chain uses TRBV27 with TRBJ2-7; D is unresolved. The CDR3 is 13 residues long. CDR1 MNHEY and CDR2 SMNVEV come from the germline V gene (reference sequence). V gave up 5 bases and J gave up 12 bases, with 20 bases separating them. The CDR3 sequence: CASSRTNRALRYF. DNA of the CDR3: TGTGCCAGCAGTCGAACCAACCGGGCCCTCCGGTACTTC.

The chain employs TRBV10-3 and TRBJ2-7; TRBD2 agrees at 15 bases. The CDR3 has 16 residues. The germline V gene encodes CDR1 ENHRY and CDR2 SYGVKD. J gave up 6 bases and V 6 bases, and 9 bases lay outside the gene matches. The CDR3 loop is CAIRPGTSGRTLEQYF. Written as DNA, the CDR3 is TGTGCCATCAGGCCCGGGACTAGCGGGAGGACACTCGAGCAGTACTTC.

Comments on this clone: A junction end diverges from the germline sequence, so it may reflect a read error. The chain has TRBV11-3 and TRBJ1-4, with 7 positions matching TRBD1. CDR1 and CDR2 (germline): SGHNT, YENEEA. This CDR3 comprises 15 residues. This CDR3 reads CASSQTPGQMGKTVF. The CDR3 DNA sequence: TGTGCCAGCAGCCAAACCCCGGGACAGATGGGAAAAACTGTTTTT.